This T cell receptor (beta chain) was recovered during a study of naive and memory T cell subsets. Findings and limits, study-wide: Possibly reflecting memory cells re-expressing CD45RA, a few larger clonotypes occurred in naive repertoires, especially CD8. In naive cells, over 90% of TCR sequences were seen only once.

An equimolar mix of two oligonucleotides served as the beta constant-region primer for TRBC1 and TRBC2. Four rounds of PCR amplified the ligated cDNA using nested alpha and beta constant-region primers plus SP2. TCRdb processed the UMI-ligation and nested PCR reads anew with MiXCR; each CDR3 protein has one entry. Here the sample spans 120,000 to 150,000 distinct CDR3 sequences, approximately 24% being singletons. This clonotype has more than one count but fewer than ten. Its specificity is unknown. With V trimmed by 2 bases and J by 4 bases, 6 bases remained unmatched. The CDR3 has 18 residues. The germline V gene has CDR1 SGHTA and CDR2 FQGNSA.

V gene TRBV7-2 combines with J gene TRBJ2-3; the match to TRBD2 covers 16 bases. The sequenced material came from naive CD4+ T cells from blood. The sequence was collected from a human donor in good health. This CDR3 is CASSLIWGTSGRADTQYF. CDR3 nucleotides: TGTGCCAGCAGCTTAATTTGGGGGACTAGCGGGAGGGCAGATACGCAGTATTTT. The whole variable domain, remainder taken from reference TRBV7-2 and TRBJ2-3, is GAGVSQSPSNKVTEKGKDVELRCDPISGHTALYWYRQSLGQGLEFLIYFQGNSAPDKSGLPSDRFSAERTGGSVSTLTIQRTQQEDSAVYLCASSLIWGTSGRADTQYFGPGTRLTVL.